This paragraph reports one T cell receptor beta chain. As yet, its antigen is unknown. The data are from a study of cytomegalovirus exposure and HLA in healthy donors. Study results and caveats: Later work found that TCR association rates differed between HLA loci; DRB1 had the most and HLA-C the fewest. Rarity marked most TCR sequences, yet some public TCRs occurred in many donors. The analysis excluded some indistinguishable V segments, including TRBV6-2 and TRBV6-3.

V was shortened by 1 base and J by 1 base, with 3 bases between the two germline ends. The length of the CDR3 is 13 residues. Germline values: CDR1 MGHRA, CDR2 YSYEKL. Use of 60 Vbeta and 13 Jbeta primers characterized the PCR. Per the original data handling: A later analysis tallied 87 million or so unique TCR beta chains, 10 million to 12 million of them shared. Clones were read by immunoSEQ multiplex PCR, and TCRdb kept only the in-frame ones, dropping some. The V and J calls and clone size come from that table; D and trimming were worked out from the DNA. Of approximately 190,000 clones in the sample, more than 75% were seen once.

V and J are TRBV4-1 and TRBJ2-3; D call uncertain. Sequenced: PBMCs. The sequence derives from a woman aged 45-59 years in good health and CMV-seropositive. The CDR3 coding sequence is TGCGCCAGCAGCCAAGCGGGCACAGATACGCAGTATTTT. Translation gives CASSQAGTDTQYF.